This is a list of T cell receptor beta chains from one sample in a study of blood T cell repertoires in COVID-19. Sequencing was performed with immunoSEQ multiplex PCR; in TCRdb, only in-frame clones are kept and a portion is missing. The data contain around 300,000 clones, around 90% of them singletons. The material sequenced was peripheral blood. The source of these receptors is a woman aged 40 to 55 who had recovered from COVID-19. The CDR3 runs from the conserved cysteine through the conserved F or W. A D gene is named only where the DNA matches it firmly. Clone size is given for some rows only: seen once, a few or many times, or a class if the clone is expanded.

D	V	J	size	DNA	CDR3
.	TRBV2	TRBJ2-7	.	TGTGCCAGCAGGGATCGACAGGCGAGCTCCTACGAGCAGTACTTC	CASRDRQASSYEQYF
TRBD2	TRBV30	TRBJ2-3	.	TGTGCCTGGAGTGTACCCTTCGGCGGGAGGAGTGGGGATACGCAGTATTTT	CAWSVPFGGRSGDTQYF
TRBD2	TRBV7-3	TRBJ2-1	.	TGTGCCAGCAGCTTAGGGACTAGCCAGGGTGAGCAGTTCTTC	CASSLGTSQGEQFF
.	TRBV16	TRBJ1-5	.	TGTGCCAGCAGCCCCGACGGGGATAGCAATCAGCCCCAGCATTTT	CASSPDGDSNQPQHF
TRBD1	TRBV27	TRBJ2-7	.	TGTGCCAGCAGTTCAAAGACCGGGACAGGACTCTACGAGCAGTACTTC	CASSSKTGTGLYEQYF
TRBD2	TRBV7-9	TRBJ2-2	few	TGTGCCAGCAGCGATAGCGGGAGAGGGACCGGGGAGCTGTTTTTT	CASSDSGRGTGELFF
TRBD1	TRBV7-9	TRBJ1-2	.	TGTGCCAGCAGCCTAACAGGGGGCCGGGGCTACACCTTC	CASSLTGGRGYTF
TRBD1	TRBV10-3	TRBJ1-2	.	TGTGCCATCGCTGAAGGGACAGGGGATCATGGCTACACCTTC	CAIAEGTGDHGYTF
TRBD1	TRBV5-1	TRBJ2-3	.	TGCGCCAGCAGCTTGGCCGATGGCAGGGGGCCGACAGATACGCAGTATTTT	CASSLADGRGPTDTQYF
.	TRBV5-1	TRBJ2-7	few	TGCGCCAGCAGCATACAGGGTTCAACCCTGGACCCCTACGAGCAGTACTTC	CASSIQGSTLDPYEQYF
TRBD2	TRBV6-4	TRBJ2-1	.	TGTGCCAGCAGTGACTCGACTAGCGGGAGCGATGAGCAGTTCTTC	CASSDSTSGSDEQFF
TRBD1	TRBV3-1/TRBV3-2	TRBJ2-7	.	TGTGCCAGCAGCCAATACGACAGGGGGCTGAGGGGGCAGTACTTC	CASSQYDRGLRGQYF
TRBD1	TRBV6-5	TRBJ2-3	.	TGTGCCAGCAGAGGGACAGCCACAGATACGCAGTATTTT	CASRGTATDTQYF
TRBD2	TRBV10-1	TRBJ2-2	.	TGCGCCAACCCGCGGGCCCGCTCGGGGAGGGGTACCGGGGAGCTGTTTTTT	CANPRARSGRGTGELFF
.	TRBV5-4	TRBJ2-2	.	TGTGCCAGCAGCTTGGGGACTATCACCGGGGAGCTGTTTTTT	CASSLGTITGELFF
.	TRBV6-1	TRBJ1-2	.	TGTGCCAGCAGTGACCCGACGGGGGAGTTGGTAGTCTATGGCTACACCTTC	CASSDPTGELVVYGYTF
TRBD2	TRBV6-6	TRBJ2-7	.	TGTGCCAGCAGTCCCTATCGACTAGCGGGGGGAGCATACGAGCAGTACTTC	CASSPYRLAGGAYEQYF
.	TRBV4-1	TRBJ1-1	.	TGCGCCAGCAGTTTCGGACAGAGAAACACTGAAGCTTTCTTT	CASSFGQRNTEAFF
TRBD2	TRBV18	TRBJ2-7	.	TGTGCCAGCTCACCACTGGATCTAGCGGGAGAAGGCGAGCAGTACTTC	CASSPLDLAGEGEQYF
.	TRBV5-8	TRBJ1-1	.	TGTGCCAGCAGCCAGGGGTCCTCGAACACTGAAGCTTTCTTT	CASSQGSSNTEAFF
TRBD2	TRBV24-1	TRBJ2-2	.	TGTGCCACCAGTGATCCGACCGGGGAGGGCCTTGGGGAGCTGTTTTTT	CATSDPTGEGLGELFF
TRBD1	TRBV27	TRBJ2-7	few	TGTGCCAGCAAGAACAGGGGGTACGAGCAGTACTTC	CASKNRGYEQYF
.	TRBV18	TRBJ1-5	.	TGTGCCAGCTCGGCGGGAGGGACCACAGATACGCAGCATTTT	CASSAGGTTDTQHF
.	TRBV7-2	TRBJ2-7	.	TGTGCCAGCAGCTCAGGGTCCTCCTACGAGCAGTACTTC	CASSSGSSYEQYF
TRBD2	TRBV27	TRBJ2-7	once	TGTGCCAGCAGTTTATTGGCGGGAGGCTCCTACGAGCAGTACTTC	CASSLLAGGSYEQYF
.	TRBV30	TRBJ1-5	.	TGTGCCTGGAGTACCGGGGGAGGTCCCAATCAGCCCCAGCATTTT	CAWSTGGGPNQPQHF
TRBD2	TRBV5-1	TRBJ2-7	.	TGCGCCAGCAGCTTGGCTAGCGGGACCTACGAGCAGTACTTC	CASSLASGTYEQYF
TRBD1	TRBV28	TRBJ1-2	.	TGTGCCAGCAGTGGGACAGGGCGGTCGAGAGGCTACACCTTC	CASSGTGRSRGYTF
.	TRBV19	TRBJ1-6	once	TGTGCCAGTAGTATACAGGCAGAAAATTCACCCCTCCACTTT	CASSIQAENSPLHF
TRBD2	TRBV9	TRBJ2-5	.	TGTGCCAGCAGCGTGGCCGACGGACTAGCGGGAGGGGAGACCCAGTACTTC	CASSVADGLAGGETQYF
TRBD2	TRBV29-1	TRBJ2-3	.	TGCAGCGTTGAAGGGGGGACTAGCGGGAGTGATACGCAGTATTTT	CSVEGGTSGSDTQYF
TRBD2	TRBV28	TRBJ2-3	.	TGTGCCATATCGGCGGGGGGCACAGATACGCAGTATTTT	CAISAGGTDTQYF
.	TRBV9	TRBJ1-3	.	TGTGCCAGCAGCGTAGTGTCAGGGGCGGAGAACACCATATATTTT	CASSVVSGAENTIYF
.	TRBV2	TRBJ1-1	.	TGTGCCAGCAGTCTGGAGTCGAACACTGAAGCTTTCTTT	CASSLESNTEAFF
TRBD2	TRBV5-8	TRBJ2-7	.	TGTGCCAGCAGCCGGGGAGGGCCCTACGAGCAGTACTTC	CASSRGGPYEQYF
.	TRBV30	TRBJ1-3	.	TGTGCCTGGAGTTCAGGGTACTCTGGAAACACCATATATTTT	CAWSSGYSGNTIYF
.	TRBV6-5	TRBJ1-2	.	TGTGCCAGCAGCCAACCTCCTCGGAACTATGGCTACACCTTC	CASSQPPRNYGYTF
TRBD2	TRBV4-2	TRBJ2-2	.	TGTGCCAGCAGCCAAGATTCTCAAATGGTAGCGGGAGGGACCGGGGAGCTGTTTTTT	CASSQDSQMVAGGTGELFF
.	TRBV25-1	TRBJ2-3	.	TGTGCCAGCAGTGAATGGGAGAGGGTTGCAGATACGCAGTATTTT	CASSEWERVADTQYF
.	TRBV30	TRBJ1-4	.	TGTGCCTGGAGTCCGGGGATTAATGAAAAACTGTTTTTT	CAWSPGINEKLFF
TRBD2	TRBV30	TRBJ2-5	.	TGTGCCTGGAGTGTTCTAGCGGGAGGCCGGGTGGAGACCCAGTACTTC	CAWSVLAGGRVETQYF
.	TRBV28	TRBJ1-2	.	TGTGCCAGCAGTTTATCCGGGGTTACTGGCTATGGCTACACCTTC	CASSLSGVTGYGYTF